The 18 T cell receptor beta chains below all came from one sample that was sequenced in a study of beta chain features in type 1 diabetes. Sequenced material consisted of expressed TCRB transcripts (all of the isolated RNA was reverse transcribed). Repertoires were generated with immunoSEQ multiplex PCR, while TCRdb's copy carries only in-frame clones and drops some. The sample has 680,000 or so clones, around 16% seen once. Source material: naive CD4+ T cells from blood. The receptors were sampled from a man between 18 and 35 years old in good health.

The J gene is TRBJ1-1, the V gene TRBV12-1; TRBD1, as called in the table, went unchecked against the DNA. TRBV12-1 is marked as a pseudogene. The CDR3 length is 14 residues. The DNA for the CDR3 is TGTGCCAGCAGCCGCTCGCAAACAGGGGGCAAAGCTTTCTTT. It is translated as CASSRSQTGGKAFF.

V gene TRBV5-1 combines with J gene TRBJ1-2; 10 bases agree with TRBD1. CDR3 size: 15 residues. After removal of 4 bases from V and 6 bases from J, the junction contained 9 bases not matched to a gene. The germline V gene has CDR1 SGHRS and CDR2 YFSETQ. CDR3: CASSTPGQGSDGYTF. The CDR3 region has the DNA TGCGCCAGCAGCACCCCGGGACAGGGGAGTGATGGCTACACCTTC.

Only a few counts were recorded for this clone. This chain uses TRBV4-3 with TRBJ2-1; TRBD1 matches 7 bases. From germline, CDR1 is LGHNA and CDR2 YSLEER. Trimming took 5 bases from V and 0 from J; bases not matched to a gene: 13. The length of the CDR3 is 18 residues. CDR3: CASSRQGGGSFSYNEQFF. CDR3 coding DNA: TGCGCCAGCAGCAGACAGGGCGGTGGCAGTTTCTCCTACAATGAGCAGTTCTTC.

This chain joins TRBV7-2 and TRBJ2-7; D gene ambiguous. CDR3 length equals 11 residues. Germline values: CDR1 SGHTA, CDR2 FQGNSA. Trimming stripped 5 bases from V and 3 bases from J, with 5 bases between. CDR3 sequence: CASSRVYEQYF. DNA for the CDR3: TGTGCCAGCAGCCGGGTCTACGAGCAGTACTTC.

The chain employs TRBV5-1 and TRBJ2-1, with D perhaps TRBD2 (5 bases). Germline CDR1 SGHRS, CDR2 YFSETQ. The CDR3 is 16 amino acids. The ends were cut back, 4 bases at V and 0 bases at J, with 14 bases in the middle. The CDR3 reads CASSTAAVSSYNEQFF. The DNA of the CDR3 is TGCGCCAGCAGCACCGCAGCGGTGAGCTCCTACAATGAGCAGTTCTTC.

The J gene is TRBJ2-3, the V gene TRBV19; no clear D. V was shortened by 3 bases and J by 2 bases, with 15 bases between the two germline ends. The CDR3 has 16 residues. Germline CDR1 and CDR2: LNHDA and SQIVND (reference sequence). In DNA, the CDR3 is TGTGCCAGTAGTATGGGTCCCCGCAGACCCACAGATACGCAGTATTTT. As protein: CASSMGPRRPTDTQYF.

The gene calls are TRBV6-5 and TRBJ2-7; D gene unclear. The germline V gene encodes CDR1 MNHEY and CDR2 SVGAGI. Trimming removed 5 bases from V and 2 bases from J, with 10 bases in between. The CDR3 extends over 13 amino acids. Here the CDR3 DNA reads TGTGCCAGCAGTGATGCCTTGCCCTACGAGCAGTACTTC. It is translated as CASSDALPYEQYF.

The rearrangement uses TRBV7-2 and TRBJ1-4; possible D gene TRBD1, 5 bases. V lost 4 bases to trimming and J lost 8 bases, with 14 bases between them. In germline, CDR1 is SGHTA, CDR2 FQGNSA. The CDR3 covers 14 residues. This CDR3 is CASSSPDSREKLFF. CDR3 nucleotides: TGTGCCAGCAGCTCTCCCGACAGTAGGGAAAAACTGTTTTTT.

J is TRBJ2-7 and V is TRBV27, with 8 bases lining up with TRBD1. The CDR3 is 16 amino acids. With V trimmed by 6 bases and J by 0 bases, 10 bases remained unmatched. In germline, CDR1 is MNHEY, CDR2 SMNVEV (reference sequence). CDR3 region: CASSTIGGQASYEQYF. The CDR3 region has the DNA TGTGCCAGCAGCACAATAGGGGGACAGGCCTCCTACGAGCAGTACTTC.

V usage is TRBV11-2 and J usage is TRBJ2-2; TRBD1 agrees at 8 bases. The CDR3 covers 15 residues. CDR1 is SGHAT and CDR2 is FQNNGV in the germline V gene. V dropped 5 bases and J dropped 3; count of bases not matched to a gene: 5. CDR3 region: CASSPRQGHTGELFF. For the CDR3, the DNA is TGTGCCAGCAGCCCCCGACAGGGGCACACCGGGGAGCTGTTTTTT.

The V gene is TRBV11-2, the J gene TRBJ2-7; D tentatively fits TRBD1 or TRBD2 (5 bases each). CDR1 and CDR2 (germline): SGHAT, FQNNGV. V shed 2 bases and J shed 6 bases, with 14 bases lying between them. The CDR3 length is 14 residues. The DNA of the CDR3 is TGTGCCAGCAGCTTATGGGGGAGTATGGGCGAGCAGTACTTC. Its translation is CASSLWGSMGEQYF.

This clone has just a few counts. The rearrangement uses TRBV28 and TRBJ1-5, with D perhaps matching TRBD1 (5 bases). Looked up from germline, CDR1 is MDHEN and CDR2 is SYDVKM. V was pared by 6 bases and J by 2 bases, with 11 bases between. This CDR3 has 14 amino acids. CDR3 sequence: CASRRGWGNQPQHF. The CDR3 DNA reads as TGTGCCAGCAGAAGGGGTTGGGGCAATCAGCCCCAGCATTTT.

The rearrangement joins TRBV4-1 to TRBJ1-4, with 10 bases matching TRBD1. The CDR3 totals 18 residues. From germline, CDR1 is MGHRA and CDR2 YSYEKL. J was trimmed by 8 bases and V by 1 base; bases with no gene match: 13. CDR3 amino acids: CASSQGQGAKFSLEKLFF. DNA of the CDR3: TGCGCCAGCAGCCAAGGACAGGGGGCGAAGTTTAGTCTGGAAAAACTGTTTTTT.

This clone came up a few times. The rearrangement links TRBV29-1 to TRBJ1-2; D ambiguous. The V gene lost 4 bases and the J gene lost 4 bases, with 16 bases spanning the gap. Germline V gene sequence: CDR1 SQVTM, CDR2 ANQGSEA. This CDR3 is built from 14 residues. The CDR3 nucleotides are TGCAGCGTTGGGCCGCAGGAGCCGTCCTATGGCTACACCTTC. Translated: CSVGPQEPSYGYTF.

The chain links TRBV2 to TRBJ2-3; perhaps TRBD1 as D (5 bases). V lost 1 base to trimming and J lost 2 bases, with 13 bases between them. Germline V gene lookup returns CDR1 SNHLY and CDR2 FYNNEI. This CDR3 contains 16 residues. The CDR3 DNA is TGTGCCAGCAGTGAAGTGCCAGGGATAATCACAGATACGCAGTATTTT. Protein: CASSEVPGIITDTQYF.

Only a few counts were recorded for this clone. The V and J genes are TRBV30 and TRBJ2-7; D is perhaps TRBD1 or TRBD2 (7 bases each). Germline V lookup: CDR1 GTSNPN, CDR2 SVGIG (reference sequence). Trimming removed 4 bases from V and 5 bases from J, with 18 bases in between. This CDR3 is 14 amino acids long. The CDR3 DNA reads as TGTGCCTGGACCAGGGGAGGGACAGTCCACGAGCAGTACTTC. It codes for CAWTRGGTVHEQYF.

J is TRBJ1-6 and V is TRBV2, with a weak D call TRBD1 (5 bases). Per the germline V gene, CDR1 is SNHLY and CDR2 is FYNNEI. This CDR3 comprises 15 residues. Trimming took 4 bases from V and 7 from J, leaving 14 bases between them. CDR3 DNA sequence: TGTGCCAGCAGTGGTCCCGGGACGGTGAATTCACCCCTCCACTTT. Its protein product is CASSGPGTVNSPLHF.

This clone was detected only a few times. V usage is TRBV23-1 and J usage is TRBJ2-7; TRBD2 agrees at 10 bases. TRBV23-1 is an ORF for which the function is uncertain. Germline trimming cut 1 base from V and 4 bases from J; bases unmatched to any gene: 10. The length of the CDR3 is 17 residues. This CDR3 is CASSQWGQAGGYYEQYF. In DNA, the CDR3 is TGCGCCAGCAGTCAATGGGGGCAAGCGGGAGGGTATTACGAGCAGTACTTC.